The entry below describes one T cell receptor (beta chain). Its antigen remains unknown. Tumor tissue was taken before any definitive surgery or chemotherapy was given. The data derive from a study of high-grade serous ovarian cancer treatment subgroups. Study-level information: Mean per sample: around 13,000 reads, around 7,100 unique TCR beta rearrangements.

Some clones are missing from TCRdb's copy, which holds only in-frame ones; the method was immunoSEQ multiplex PCR. There are 4,500 or so clones in the sample; around two thirds occur only once, and approximately 15% lies in the top ten. Findings and caveats of the study: TCR relatedness rose with neoantigen level and trended with mutation load. Spatial context was lost because tumors were sequenced in bulk. Repertoire similarity ranged 0.11 to 0.79 between tumors of one patient.

Germline CDR1 is LNHDA and CDR2 is SQIVND (reference sequence). Deletions cut 2 bases from V and 0 bases from J, with 8 bases between. CDR3 length equals 15 residues. Material for sequencing was tumor tissue. The clonotype was recovered from a human donor with high-grade serous ovarian cancer. The rearrangement uses TRBV19 and TRBJ1-5; D remains unclear. DNA of the CDR3: TGTGCCAGTAGTATACTGGGGAATAGCAATCAGCCCCAGCATTTT. Its protein product is CASSILGNSNQPQHF.